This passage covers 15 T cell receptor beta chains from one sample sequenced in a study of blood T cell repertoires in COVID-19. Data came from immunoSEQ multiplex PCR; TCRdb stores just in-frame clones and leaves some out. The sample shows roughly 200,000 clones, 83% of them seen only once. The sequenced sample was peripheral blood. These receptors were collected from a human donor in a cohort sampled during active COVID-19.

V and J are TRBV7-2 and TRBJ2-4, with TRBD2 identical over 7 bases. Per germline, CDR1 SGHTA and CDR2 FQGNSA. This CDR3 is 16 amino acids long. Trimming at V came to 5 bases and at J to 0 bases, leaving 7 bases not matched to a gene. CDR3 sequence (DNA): TGTGCCAGCAGCCCCGGGGGAGGGAGAGCCAAAAACATTCAGTACTTC. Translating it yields CASSPGGGRAKNIQYF. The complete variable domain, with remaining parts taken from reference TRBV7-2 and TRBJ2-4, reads GAGVSQSPSNKVTEKGKDVELRCDPISGHTALYWYRQSLGQGLEFLIYFQGNSAPDKSGLPSDRFSAERTGGSVSTLTIQRTQQEDSAVYLCASSPGGGRAKNIQYFGAGTRLSVL.

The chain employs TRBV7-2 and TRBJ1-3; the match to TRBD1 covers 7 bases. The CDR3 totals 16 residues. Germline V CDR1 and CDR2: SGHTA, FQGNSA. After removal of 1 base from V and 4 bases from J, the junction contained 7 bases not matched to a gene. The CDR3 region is CASSLVAGGTGNTIYF. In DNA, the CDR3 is TGTGCCAGCAGCTTAGTGGCAGGGGGGACCGGAAACACCATATATTTT.

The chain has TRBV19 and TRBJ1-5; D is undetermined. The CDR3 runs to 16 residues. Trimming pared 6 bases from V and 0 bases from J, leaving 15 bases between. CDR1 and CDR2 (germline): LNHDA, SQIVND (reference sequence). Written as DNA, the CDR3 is TGTGCCAGTAGGGAAGGACTCCTCTATAGCAATCAGCCCCAGCATTTT. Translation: CASREGLLYSNQPQHF.

This chain's CDR3 is CASSPLAGGFGEQYF. The DNA for the CDR3 is TGTGCCAGCAGCCCACTAGCGGGAGGGTTCGGCGAGCAGTACTTC. The chain has TRBV5-4 and TRBJ2-7; 13 nucleotides line up with TRBD2. CDR3 length equals 15 residues. The germline gives CDR1 SGHNT, CDR2 YYREEE (reference sequence). The V gene end was trimmed by 4 bases and the J gene end by 6 bases; junction bases not matched to a gene: 7. Together with reference TRBV5-4 and TRBJ2-7, the CDR3 gives the full variable domain: ETGVTQSPTHLIKTRGQQVTLRCSSQSGHNTVSWYQQALGQGPQFIFQYYREEENGRGNFPPRFSGLQFPNYSSELNVNALELDDSALYLCASSPLAGGFGEQYFGPGTRLTVT.

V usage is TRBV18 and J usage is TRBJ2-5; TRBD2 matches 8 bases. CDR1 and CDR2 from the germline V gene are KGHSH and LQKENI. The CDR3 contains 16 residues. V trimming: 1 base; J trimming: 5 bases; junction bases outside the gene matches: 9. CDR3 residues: CASSPRERESGETQYF. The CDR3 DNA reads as TGTGCCAGCTCACCACGGGAGCGGGAGTCGGGGGAGACCCAGTACTTC.

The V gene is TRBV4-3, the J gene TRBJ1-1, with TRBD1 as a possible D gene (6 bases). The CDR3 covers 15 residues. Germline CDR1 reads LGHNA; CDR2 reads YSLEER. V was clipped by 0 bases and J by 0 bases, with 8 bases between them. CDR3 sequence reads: CASSQEEGVNTEAFF. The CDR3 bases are TGCGCCAGCAGCCAAGAAGAGGGGGTGAACACTGAAGCTTTCTTT.

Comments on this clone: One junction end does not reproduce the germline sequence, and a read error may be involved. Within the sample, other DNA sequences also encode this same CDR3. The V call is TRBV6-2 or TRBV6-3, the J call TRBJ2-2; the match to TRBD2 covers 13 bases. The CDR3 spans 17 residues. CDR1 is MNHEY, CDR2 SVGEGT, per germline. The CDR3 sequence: CASSHPGLAGNVGELFF. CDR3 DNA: TGTGCTAGCAGTCACCCGGGACTAGCGGGGAATGTGGGGGAGCTGTTTTTT.

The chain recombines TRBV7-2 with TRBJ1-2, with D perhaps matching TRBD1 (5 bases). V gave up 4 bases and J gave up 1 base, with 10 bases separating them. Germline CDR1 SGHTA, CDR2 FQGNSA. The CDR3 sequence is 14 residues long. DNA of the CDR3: TGTGCCAGCAGCTCGCGGGGGTTTAACTATGGCTACACCTTC. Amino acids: CASSSRGFNYGYTF.

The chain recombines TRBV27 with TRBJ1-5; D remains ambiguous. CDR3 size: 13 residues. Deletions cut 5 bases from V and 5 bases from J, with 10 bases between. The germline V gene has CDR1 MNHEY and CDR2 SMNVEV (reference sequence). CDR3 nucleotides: TGTGCCAGCAGTCTAGACGGGTATCAGCCCCAGCATTTT. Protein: CASSLDGYQPQHF.

CDR3 loop: CATSEPTGDEQYF. In DNA form, the CDR3 reads TGTGCCACCAGTGAGCCAACGGGTGACGAGCAGTACTTC. The chain links TRBV24-1 to TRBJ2-7; D is uncertain. Trimming pared 4 bases from V and 5 bases from J, leaving 11 bases between. The CDR3 extends over 13 amino acids. CDR1 is KGHDR, CDR2 SFDVKD, per germline.

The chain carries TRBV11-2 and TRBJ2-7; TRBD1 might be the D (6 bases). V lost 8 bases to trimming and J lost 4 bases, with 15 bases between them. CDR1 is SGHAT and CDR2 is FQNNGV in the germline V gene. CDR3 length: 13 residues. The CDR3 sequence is CASEGQQVYEQYF. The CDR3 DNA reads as TGTGCCAGCGAAGGACAGCAAGTGTACGAGCAGTACTTC.

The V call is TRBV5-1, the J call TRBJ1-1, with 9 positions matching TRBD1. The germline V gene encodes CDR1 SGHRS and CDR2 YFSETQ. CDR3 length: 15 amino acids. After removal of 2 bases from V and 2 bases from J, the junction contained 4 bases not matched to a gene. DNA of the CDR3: TGCGCCAGCAGCTTCCGACAGGGGGGTAACACTGAAGCTTTCTTT. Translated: CASSFRQGGNTEAFF.

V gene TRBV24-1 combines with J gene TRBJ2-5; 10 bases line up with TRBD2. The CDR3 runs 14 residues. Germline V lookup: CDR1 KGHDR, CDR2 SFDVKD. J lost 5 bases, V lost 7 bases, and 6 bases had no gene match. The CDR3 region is CATRSSGRGETQYF. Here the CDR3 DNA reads TGTGCCACCAGATCTAGCGGGAGAGGGGAGACCCAGTACTTC.

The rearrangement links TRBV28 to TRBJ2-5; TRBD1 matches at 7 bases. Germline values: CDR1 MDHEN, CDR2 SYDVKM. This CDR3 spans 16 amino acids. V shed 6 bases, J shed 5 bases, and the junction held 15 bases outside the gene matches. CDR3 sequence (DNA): TGTGCCAGCAGGTCAACAGGGGTTGTTGTGTTCGAGACCCAGTACTTC. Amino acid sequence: CASRSTGVVVFETQYF.

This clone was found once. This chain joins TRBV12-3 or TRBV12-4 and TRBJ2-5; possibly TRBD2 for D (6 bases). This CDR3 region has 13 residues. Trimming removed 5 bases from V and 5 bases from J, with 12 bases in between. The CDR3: CASSPRGEETQYF. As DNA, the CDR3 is TGTGCCAGCAGTCCGCGGGGTGAGGAGACCCAGTACTTC.